These 21 T cell receptor beta chains were all obtained from the same sample, sequenced in a study of naive and memory T cell subsets. Study-wide points: Especially in CD8 cells, naive repertoires contained a few larger clonotypes, possibly CD45RA-re-expressing memory cells.

Two oligonucleotides, mixed equimolar, formed the beta constant-region primer covering TRBC1 and TRBC2. The ligated cDNA underwent four PCR rounds using SP2 and nested alpha and beta constant-region primers. TCRdb ran MiXCR on the UMI-ligation and nested PCR reads and lists one entry per CDR3 protein. The repertoire holds roughly 92,000 distinct CDR3 sequences, with 11% as singletons. Their antigens are not known. The sequenced sample consisted of naive CD4+ T cells from blood. The receptor source for this set is a human donor in good health.

CDR3 DNA: TGTGCCAGCAGCTTGGGGCGGGGGGCCTCCAATACGCAGTATTTT. Its protein is CASSLGRGASNTQYF. V and J are TRBV5-6 and TRBJ2-3, with TRBD2 matching 8 bases. Germline V lookup: CDR1 SGHDT, CDR2 YYEEEE. This CDR3 comprises 15 residues. J was trimmed by 7 bases and V by 0 bases; bases with no gene match: 7.

This clonotype came up many times. This chain's CDR3 is CSASAHRTDTQYF. In nucleotides, the CDR3 is TGCAGTGCTAGCGCCCATCGCACAGATACGCAGTATTTT. The chain recombines TRBV20-1 with TRBJ2-3; D is unresolved. The CDR3 is made up of 13 amino acids. Trimming stripped 3 bases from V and 1 base from J, with 8 bases between. Germline V CDR1 and CDR2: DFQATT, SNEGSKA (reference sequence).

This clonotype was counted at least ten times. The chain joins TRBV19 to TRBJ2-7, with unresolved D. The length of the CDR3 is 14 residues. V lost 5 bases and J 6 bases, leaving 17 bases between the germline ends. Germline CDR1 is LNHDA and CDR2 is SQIVND (reference sequence). CDR3 coding DNA: TGTGCCAGTAGTTCGACGGTCGGCGCAAGCGAGCAGTACTTC. This gives the protein CASSSTVGASEQYF. Full variable domain (rest looked up from reference TRBV19 and TRBJ2-7): DGGITQSPKYLFRKEGQNVTLSCEQNLNHDAMYWYRQDPGQGLRLIYYSQIVNDFQKGDIAEGYSVSREKKESFPLTVTSAQKNPTAFYLCASSSTVGASEQYFGPGTRLTVT.

At least ten counts were recorded for this clonotype. DNA of the CDR3: TGTGCCAGCAGTGACTACAGGGGTCGCGAGCAGTACTTC. Protein sequence: CASSDYRGREQYF. The chain joins TRBV6-6 to TRBJ2-7; 7 nucleotides match TRBD1. Germline CDR1 is MNHNY and CDR2 is SVGAGI (reference sequence). The CDR3 runs 13 residues. J lost 6 bases, V lost 5 bases, and 7 bases had no gene match.

This clonotype was counted many times. The chain carries TRBV20-1 and TRBJ2-3; unclear D gene. This CDR3 has 13 amino acids. Germline values: CDR1 DFQATT, CDR2 SNEGSKA (reference sequence). The V and J ends lost 2 bases and 0 bases respectively, with 6 bases between them. DNA for the CDR3: TGCAGTGCTAGAACTCCTAGCACAGATACGCAGTATTTT. It is translated as CSARTPSTDTQYF.

In DNA, the CDR3 is TGTGCCAGCAGCCGGGACAGGGAATCACCCCTCCACTTT. Protein: CASSRDRESPLHF. The chain recombines TRBV11-2 with TRBJ1-6; 9 bases are shared with TRBD1. Per germline, CDR1 SGHAT and CDR2 FQNNGV. Trimming at V came to 5 bases and at J to 10 bases, leaving 3 bases not matched to a gene. This CDR3 comprises 13 residues.

The chain combines TRBV12-3 or TRBV12-4 with TRBJ1-6, with D perhaps TRBD1 (6 bases). Trimming took off 3 bases at V and 3 bases at J, with 24 bases between the two ends. The CDR3 has 20 amino acids. The CDR3 region has the DNA TGTGCCAGCAGTTTGGGAATCGGGGGGCGAAGCTTAGTCTATAATTCACCCCTCCACTTT. Amino acid sequence: CASSLGIGGRSLVYNSPLHF.

This clonotype was seen repeatedly, ten times or more. The chain uses TRBV7-6 and TRBJ2-3, with no clear D. Trimming left V 1 base short and J 6 bases short, with 11 bases between. The CDR3 totals 14 residues. CDR1 and CDR2 from the germline V gene are SGHVS and FNYEAQ. The CDR3 is CASSLGPEEDTQYF. CDR3 in DNA: TGTGCCAGCAGCTTAGGTCCGGAAGAGGATACGCAGTATTTT.

This clonotype turned up a few times. The CDR3 here is CASTMTSGNTIYF. CDR3 bases: TGTGCCAGCACCATGACCTCTGGAAACACCATATATTTT. V gene TRBV12-3 or TRBV12-4 combines with J gene TRBJ1-3; D gene ambiguous. The CDR3 runs 13 residues. Trimming stripped 7 bases from V and 0 bases from J, with 7 bases between.

This clonotype was seen many times. The chain joins TRBV28 to TRBJ2-5, with 7 bases that match TRBD2. The germline gives CDR1 MDHEN, CDR2 SYDVKM. V was clipped by 5 bases and J by 7 bases; unmatched bases: 7. There are 13 residues in the CDR3. The CDR3 protein is CASSPTTSLTQYF. The CDR3 DNA sequence: TGTGCCAGCAGTCCGACGACTAGCCTGACCCAGTACTTC.

This clonotype was seen a few times. J is TRBJ2-7 and V is TRBV20-1; 10 bases align to TRBD2. The CDR3 consists of 14 residues. After removal of 6 bases from V and 3 bases from J, the junction contained 8 bases not matched to a gene. From germline, CDR1 is DFQATT and CDR2 SNEGSKA (reference sequence). The CDR3 sequence is CSAKLAGPGYEQYF. The CDR3 bases are TGCAGTGCGAAACTAGCGGGACCTGGCTACGAGCAGTACTTC.

The table lists this clonotype with a few counts. V is TRBV15 and J is TRBJ1-1, with D perhaps matching TRBD1 (6 bases). The germline V and J ends were trimmed by 3 bases and 7 bases, with 15 bases remaining between them. From germline, CDR1 is LNHNV and CDR2 YYDKDF (reference sequence). The CDR3 covers 14 residues. CDR3 sequence reads: CATSRDTGGGEAFF. The DNA of the CDR3 is TGTGCCACCAGCAGGGATACCGGAGGGGGTGAAGCTTTCTTT. The whole variable domain, remainder taken from reference TRBV15 and TRBJ1-1, is DAMVIQNPRYQVTQFGKPVTLSCSQTLNHNVMYWYQQKSSQAPKLLFHYYDKDFNNEADTPDNFQSRRPNTSFCFLDIRSPGLGDTAMYLCATSRDTGGGEAFFGQGTRLTVV.

In this sample, this clonotype turned up a few times. The chain uses TRBV25-1 and TRBJ2-7, with TRBD2 as a possible D gene (6 bases). Germline CDR1 and CDR2: MGHDK and SYGVNS. V was cut by 2 bases and J by 11 bases, with 28 bases left in between. The CDR3 is 17 amino acids. CDR3 in amino acids: CASSEPSTRMPMSVKYF. Here the CDR3 DNA reads TGTGCCAGCAGTGAACCCTCGACTAGGATGCCAATGAGTGTAAAGTACTTC.

This clonotype has more than one count but fewer than ten. The V gene is TRBV7-3, the J gene TRBJ2-1, with 11 positions matching TRBD1. Trimming took 5 bases from V and 7 from J; bases not matched to a gene: 4. Germline assignment: CDR1 SGHTA and CDR2 FQGTGA. The CDR3 is made up of 14 amino acids. CDR3 nucleotides: TGTGCCAGCAGCCCGGACAGGGGGCATAATGAGCAGTTCTTC. Protein: CASSPDRGHNEQFF.

This clonotype was detected a few times. The CDR3 DNA follows: TGTGCCAGCAGTTCAGGGAGTGGGCAAGAGACCCAGTACTTC. It yields the protein CASSSGSGQETQYF. The chain combines TRBV27 with TRBJ2-5; D possibly matches TRBD1 or TRBD2 (5 bases each). Germline CDR1 and CDR2: MNHEY and SMNVEV (reference sequence). This CDR3 is built from 14 residues. Trimming stripped 4 bases from V and 2 bases from J, with 11 bases between.

This chain links TRBV11-1 with TRBJ1-2, with D possibly TRBD1 on 5 matching bases. The CDR3 is 15 residues long. From germline, CDR1 is SGHAT and CDR2 FQDESV (reference sequence). The V end was cut by 5 bases, the J end by 4 bases, with 17 bases between. Written as DNA, the CDR3 is TGTGCCAGCAGCCCGAGGACAATCGGGGGCTATGGCTACACCTTC. Translated, it gives CASSPRTIGGYGYTF. The full variable domain, completed using reference TRBV11-1 and TRBJ1-2, is EAEVAQSPRYKITEKSQAVAFWCDPISGHATLYWYRQILGQGPELLVQFQDESVVDDSQLPKDRFSAERLKGVDSTLKIQPAELGDSAMYLCASSPRTIGGYGYTFGSGTRLTVV.

This clonotype was detected a few times. The rearrangement links TRBV7-8 to TRBJ2-5; possibly TRBD1 for D (5 bases). This CDR3 comprises 14 residues. CDR1 is SGHVS, CDR2 FQNEAQ, per germline. With 2 bases removed from V and 3 bases from J, the gap between germline ends came to 10 bases. This CDR3 is CASSLKQGKETQYF. The CDR3 nucleotides read TGTGCCAGCAGCTTAAAGCAGGGAAAAGAGACCCAGTACTTC.

The chain links TRBV4-3 to TRBJ2-3; 8 nucleotides align to TRBD2. V was clipped by 0 bases and J by 4 bases; unmatched bases: 12. This CDR3 region has 18 residues. Germline CDR1 LGHNA, CDR2 YSLEER. CDR3 protein: CASSQDRGASGSADTQYF. The CDR3 nucleotides read TGCGCCAGCAGCCAAGATCGGGGCGCAAGCGGGAGTGCAGATACGCAGTATTTT.

Here the CDR3 DNA reads TGTGCCAGCTCTCCAGGGCCCTCAGCGGGCGGCTACAATGAGCAGTTCTTC. It codes for CASSPGPSAGGYNEQFF. V is TRBV21-1 and J is TRBJ2-1; the DNA was not used to check the table's D call, TRBD2. TRBV21-1 constitutes a pseudogene. This CDR3 has 17 amino acids.

Details on this clonotype: The junction shows a germline mismatch at one end, possibly a read error. The V and J genes are TRBV6-6 and TRBJ2-1, with TRBD2 identical over 7 bases. Germline loops: CDR1 MNHNY, CDR2 SVGAGI (reference sequence). The CDR3 length is 12 residues. CDR3 coding DNA: TGTGCCAGCAGTTACGCCCCCGGGGGAGGGGTCTTC. It is translated as CASSYAPGGGVF.

This clonotype was seen at least ten times. CDR3 region: CASSLPGAGKNIQYF. In DNA, the CDR3 is TGTGCCAGCAGTCTTCCCGGGGCAGGCAAAAACATTCAGTACTTC. The gene calls are TRBV28 and TRBJ2-4; D may match TRBD1 or TRBD2 (5 bases each). Deletions cut 5 bases from V and 3 bases from J, with 14 bases between. The CDR3 totals 15 residues. Germline values: CDR1 MDHEN, CDR2 SYDVKM.